This T cell receptor beta chain derives from a study of blood T cell repertoires in COVID-19. Study information: The cDNA or gDNA used as material had been derived from T cells, B-cell-depleted T cells, or PBMCs.

In the source study's methods: Nucleated cell counts were estimated from reference gene primer amplification. TCRdb keeps only in-frame clones here, not all; method: immunoSEQ multiplex PCR. V and J calls and clone size follow that table, whereas D and trimming were derived from the DNA. The sample yields about 360,000 clones, around 88% seen once. While infection was still active, Seattle patients were enrolled and then followed longitudinally. The V gene's germline CDR1 is LGHNA and CDR2 YSLEER. The CDR3 is 13 amino acids. With 0 bases removed from V and 15 bases from J, the gap between germline ends came to 16 bases.

This sequence originates from a woman between 55 and 75 years old with COVID-19, enrolled during active disease. The chain joins TRBV4-3 to TRBJ2-3, with a weak D call TRBD1 (6 bases). The sample comprised peripheral blood. For the CDR3, the DNA is TGCGCCAGCAGCCAAGATCTCGGACAGACTGCTTATTTT. As protein: CASSQDLGQTAYF.